The rows below give T cell receptor beta chains drawn from one sample of a study of T cell responses to AZD1222 COVID-19 vaccine. TCRdb's table, derived via immunoSEQ multiplex PCR, lists solely in-frame clones and lacks some. The sample has under 150,000 clones, approximately 85% seen once; the top ten hold approximately 19%. Specimen: peripheral blood, collected on day 0 of MenACWY control vaccination. These TCRs come from an adult in good health. The CDR3 runs from the conserved cysteine through the conserved F or W. A D gene is named only where the DNA matches it firmly. Some rows mark clone size as missing; the rest say once, few, many or name a class of expanded clone.

j_call: TRBJ1-1
d_call: -
clone_size: -
v_call: TRBV19
cdr3_aa: CASSMVRASNKKAFF
cdr3_nt: TGTGCCAGTAGTATGGTCAGGGCCTCCAACAAGAAAGCTTTCTTT

j_call: TRBJ1-1
d_call: -
clone_size: few
v_call: TRBV3-1/TRBV3-2
cdr3_aa: CASSQDLGRGNTEAFF
cdr3_nt: TGTGCCAGCAGCCAAGATCTGGGAAGGGGGAACACTGAAGCTTTCTTT

j_call: TRBJ2-5
d_call: TRBD1
clone_size: -
v_call: TRBV19
cdr3_aa: CASSAQGPETQYF
cdr3_nt: TGTGCCAGTAGCGCACAGGGGCCAGAGACCCAGTACTTC

j_call: TRBJ2-7
d_call: -
clone_size: -
v_call: TRBV29-1
cdr3_aa: CSRDGYEQYF
cdr3_nt: TGCAGCAGGGACGGCTACGAGCAGTACTTC

j_call: TRBJ1-4
d_call: -
clone_size: -
v_call: TRBV6-5
cdr3_aa: CASSRDRNEKLFF
cdr3_nt: TGTGCCAGCAGTCGGGACCGGAACGAAAAACTGTTTTTT

j_call: TRBJ2-7
d_call: TRBD1
clone_size: -
v_call: TRBV6-6
cdr3_aa: CASRETGGSYEQYF
cdr3_nt: TGTGCCAGCAGGGAGACAGGGGGATCCTACGAGCAGTACTTC

j_call: TRBJ1-5
d_call: -
clone_size: -
v_call: TRBV19
cdr3_aa: CATGEDYSNQPQHF
cdr3_nt: TGTGCGACCGGGGAGGACTATAGCAATCAGCCCCAGCATTTT

j_call: TRBJ2-1
d_call: -
clone_size: -
v_call: TRBV29-1
cdr3_aa: CSVVPRANEQFF
cdr3_nt: TGCAGCGTTGTTCCGCGCGCCAATGAGCAGTTCTTC

j_call: TRBJ2-3
d_call: TRBD2
clone_size: -
v_call: TRBV19
cdr3_aa: CASSTPRGGTTDTQYF
cdr3_nt: TGTGCCAGTAGTACCCCCCGGGGGGGAACCACAGATACGCAGTATTTT

j_call: TRBJ1-2
d_call: -
clone_size: -
v_call: TRBV15
cdr3_aa: CATSRDKTGALYGYTF
cdr3_nt: TGTGCCACCAGCAGAGATAAGACAGGTGCCCTCTATGGCTACACCTTC

j_call: TRBJ2-7
d_call: -
clone_size: -
v_call: TRBV7-6
cdr3_aa: CASSLAAALSSYEQYF
cdr3_nt: TGTGCCAGCAGCTTAGCGGCGGCCCTGAGCTCCTACGAGCAGTACTTC

j_call: TRBJ2-2
d_call: TRBD2
clone_size: -
v_call: TRBV7-2
cdr3_aa: CASSTHPAGVNTGELFF
cdr3_nt: TGTGCCAGCAGCACCCATCCGGCGGGAGTGAACACCGGGGAGCTGTTTTTT

j_call: TRBJ2-1
d_call: -
clone_size: -
v_call: TRBV2
cdr3_aa: CASSVDGEQFF
cdr3_nt: TGTGCCAGCAGTGTTGACGGTGAGCAGTTCTTC

j_call: TRBJ1-2
d_call: TRBD1
clone_size: -
v_call: TRBV12-3/TRBV12-4
cdr3_aa: CASSTQGPYGYTF
cdr3_nt: TGTGCCAGCAGTACACAGGGGCCCTATGGCTACACCTTC

j_call: TRBJ1-2
d_call: -
clone_size: -
v_call: TRBV5-1
cdr3_aa: CASSLDREYGYTF
cdr3_nt: TGCGCCAGCAGCTTGGACCGAGAATATGGCTACACCTTC

j_call: TRBJ1-2
d_call: -
clone_size: -
v_call: TRBV3-1/TRBV3-2
cdr3_aa: CASSQEWGEHGYTF
cdr3_nt: TGTGCCAGCAGCCAAGAGTGGGGGGAGCATGGCTACACCTTC

j_call: TRBJ2-1
d_call: TRBD2
clone_size: -
v_call: TRBV6-4
cdr3_aa: CASRKGLAGEHEQFF
cdr3_nt: TGTGCCAGCAGGAAGGGACTAGCGGGAGAACATGAGCAGTTCTTC

j_call: TRBJ1-2
d_call: -
clone_size: -
v_call: TRBV12-3/TRBV12-4
cdr3_aa: CASFREGAYGYTF
cdr3_nt: TGTGCCAGCTTTAGAGAGGGTGCCTATGGCTACACCTTC

j_call: TRBJ1-3
d_call: -
clone_size: -
v_call: TRBV10-3
cdr3_aa: CAINQPGQGNTIYF
cdr3_nt: TGTGCCATCAATCAGCCGGGACAAGGAAACACCATATATTTT

j_call: TRBJ2-7
d_call: TRBD2
clone_size: -
v_call: TRBV18
cdr3_aa: CASSRGAYEQYF
cdr3_nt: TGTGCCAGCTCTCGGGGGGCCTACGAGCAGTACTTC

j_call: TRBJ1-1
d_call: -
clone_size: -
v_call: TRBV5-6
cdr3_aa: CASSLGGYGTEAFF
cdr3_nt: TGTGCCAGCAGCTTGGGAGGGTATGGCACTGAAGCTTTCTTT

j_call: TRBJ2-3
d_call: -
clone_size: -
v_call: TRBV9
cdr3_aa: CASSTNRADTQYF
cdr3_nt: TGTGCCAGCAGCACCAATCGCGCAGATACGCAGTATTTT

j_call: TRBJ2-7
d_call: -
clone_size: -
v_call: TRBV30
cdr3_aa: CAWSVPQRSSYEQYF
cdr3_nt: TGTGCCTGGAGTGTACCACAGAGATCCTCCTACGAGCAGTACTTC

j_call: TRBJ2-6
d_call: -
clone_size: -
v_call: TRBV7-8
cdr3_aa: CASSPHSGANVLTF
cdr3_nt: TGTGCCAGCAGCCCCCACTCTGGGGCCAACGTCCTGACTTTC

j_call: TRBJ2-7
d_call: -
clone_size: -
v_call: TRBV7-9
cdr3_aa: CASSLSASIIYEQYF
cdr3_nt: TGTGCCAGCAGCTTAAGTGCTTCGATTATCTACGAGCAGTACTTC

j_call: TRBJ2-7
d_call: -
clone_size: -
v_call: TRBV28
cdr3_aa: CASSLWGSSYEQYF
cdr3_nt: TGTGCCAGCAGCCTTTGGGGGAGCTCCTACGAGCAGTACTTC

j_call: TRBJ2-7
d_call: -
clone_size: -
v_call: TRBV21-1
cdr3_aa: CASSKARAPF
cdr3_nt: TGTGCCAGCAGCAAAGCTCGGGCCCCCTTC

j_call: TRBJ2-5
d_call: -
clone_size: -
v_call: TRBV28
cdr3_aa: CATQDSSQETQYF
cdr3_nt: TGTGCCACCCAGGACAGTTCCCAAGAGACCCAGTACTTC

j_call: TRBJ1-1
d_call: TRBD1
clone_size: once
v_call: TRBV7-3
cdr3_aa: CASSPVDRDTEAFF
cdr3_nt: TGTGCCAGCAGCCCCGTTGACAGGGACACTGAAGCTTTCTTT

j_call: TRBJ2-7
d_call: TRBD1
clone_size: -
v_call: TRBV27
cdr3_aa: CASSPGQGVRQYF
cdr3_nt: TGTGCCAGCAGCCCGGGACAGGGCGTAAGGCAGTACTTC

j_call: TRBJ2-2
d_call: -
clone_size: -
v_call: TRBV7-9
cdr3_aa: CASSPPPLGNRTGELFF
cdr3_nt: TGTGCCAGCAGCCCCCCCCCTTTGGGGAATCGCACCGGGGAGCTGTTTTTT

j_call: TRBJ2-1
d_call: -
clone_size: -
v_call: TRBV19
cdr3_aa: CASSIAGAVGSYNEQFF
cdr3_nt: TGTGCCAGTAGTATAGCGGGAGCAGTCGGGTCCTACAATGAGCAGTTCTTC

j_call: TRBJ1-3
d_call: -
clone_size: -
v_call: TRBV30
cdr3_aa: CAWASSSGNTIYF
cdr3_nt: TGTGCCTGGGCGAGTAGCTCTGGAAACACCATATATTTT

j_call: TRBJ2-7
d_call: -
clone_size: -
v_call: TRBV7-3
cdr3_aa: CASSSTGERGYEQYF
cdr3_nt: TGTGCCAGCAGCTCAACTGGAGAGAGGGGTTACGAGCAGTACTTC

j_call: TRBJ2-5
d_call: -
clone_size: -
v_call: TRBV28
cdr3_aa: CASSLIGAQRETQYF
cdr3_nt: TGTGCCAGCAGTTTAATCGGGGCCCAGAGAGAGACCCAGTACTTC

j_call: TRBJ2-5
d_call: TRBD2
clone_size: -
v_call: TRBV4-1
cdr3_aa: CASSQLYRTSGRPMEETQYF
cdr3_nt: TGCGCCAGCAGCCAGCTCTATCGGACTAGCGGGAGGCCTATGGAGGAGACCCAGTACTTC

j_call: TRBJ1-1
d_call: -
clone_size: -
v_call: TRBV30
cdr3_aa: CAWSPQGTEAFF
cdr3_nt: TGTGCCTGGAGTCCCCAGGGTACTGAAGCTTTCTTT

j_call: TRBJ2-1
d_call: TRBD2
clone_size: -
v_call: TRBV3-1/TRBV3-2
cdr3_aa: CASSRRTSGRGDEQFF
cdr3_nt: TGTGCCAGCAGCCGTCGGACTAGCGGGAGAGGTGATGAGCAGTTCTTC

j_call: TRBJ1-6
d_call: -
clone_size: -
v_call: TRBV6-5
cdr3_aa: CATSSGPYNSPLHF
cdr3_nt: TGTGCCACCTCGTCCGGGCCCTATAATTCACCCCTCCACTTT

j_call: TRBJ1-4
d_call: -
clone_size: -
v_call: TRBV5-5
cdr3_aa: CASIRRAENEKLFF
cdr3_nt: TGTGCCAGCATCCGGCGGGCCGAAAATGAAAAACTGTTTTTT

j_call: TRBJ2-1
d_call: -
clone_size: -
v_call: TRBV6-1
cdr3_aa: CASSDKGPSSYNEQFF
cdr3_nt: TGTGCCAGCAGTGACAAGGGACCTAGCTCCTACAATGAGCAGTTCTTC

j_call: TRBJ1-2
d_call: -
clone_size: -
v_call: TRBV2
cdr3_aa: CASSAQGRLDYGYTF
cdr3_nt: TGTGCCAGCAGCGCACAGGGAAGGTTGGACTATGGCTACACCTTC

j_call: TRBJ2-7
d_call: -
clone_size: -
v_call: TRBV5-5
cdr3_aa: CASSFSVSLGSYEQYF
cdr3_nt: TGTGCCAGCAGCTTCTCGGTGAGCTTGGGGTCCTACGAGCAGTACTTC

j_call: TRBJ2-5
d_call: -
clone_size: -
v_call: TRBV27
cdr3_aa: CASSLFAGAVETQYF
cdr3_nt: TGTGCCAGCAGTTTATTCGCAGGGGCGGTGGAGACCCAGTACTTC

j_call: TRBJ1-2
d_call: -
clone_size: -
v_call: TRBV27
cdr3_aa: CASSPRPTPLYGYTF
cdr3_nt: TGTGCCAGCAGTCCAAGACCTACACCCCTCTATGGCTACACCTTC

j_call: TRBJ2-4
d_call: -
clone_size: once
v_call: TRBV24-1
cdr3_aa: CATSDGGLGNIQYF
cdr3_nt: TGTGCCACCAGTGATGGAGGGTTAGGAAACATTCAGTACTTC

j_call: TRBJ1-2
d_call: TRBD1
clone_size: few
v_call: TRBV29-1
cdr3_aa: CSVEDRGGGYTF
cdr3_nt: TGCAGCGTTGAAGATCGAGGGGGCGGCTACACCTTC

j_call: TRBJ2-7
d_call: -
clone_size: few
v_call: TRBV7-6
cdr3_aa: CASSLAGGRAYEQYF
cdr3_nt: TGTGCCAGCAGCTTAGCGGGAGGCCGGGCCTACGAGCAGTACTTC

j_call: TRBJ2-5
d_call: TRBD1
clone_size: -
v_call: TRBV7-2
cdr3_aa: CASSSTAGGTQYF
cdr3_nt: TGTGCCAGCAGCTCAACCGCAGGGGGGACCCAGTACTTC

j_call: TRBJ2-1
d_call: TRBD2
clone_size: -
v_call: TRBV15
cdr3_aa: CATSRDKLAEEQFF
cdr3_nt: TGTGCCACCAGCAGAGATAAGCTAGCGGAAGAGCAGTTCTTC

j_call: TRBJ2-7
d_call: -
clone_size: -
v_call: TRBV3-1/TRBV3-2
cdr3_aa: CASSQDGLSREQYF
cdr3_nt: TGTGCCAGCAGCCAAGATGGTTTAAGCCGCGAGCAGTACTTC

j_call: TRBJ2-1
d_call: TRBD2
clone_size: -
v_call: TRBV19
cdr3_aa: CASSLAGTNEQFF
cdr3_nt: TGTGCCAGTAGTCTAGCGGGGACCAATGAGCAGTTCTTC

j_call: TRBJ2-1
d_call: -
clone_size: -
v_call: TRBV12-3/TRBV12-4
cdr3_aa: CASSHRPGNEQFF
cdr3_nt: TGTGCCAGCAGCCACCGACCGGGCAATGAGCAGTTCTTC

j_call: TRBJ1-5
d_call: -
clone_size: once
v_call: TRBV7-8
cdr3_aa: CASSLGQGVDQPQHF
cdr3_nt: TGTGCCAGCAGCTTAGGCCAGGGAGTGGATCAGCCCCAGCATTTT

j_call: TRBJ2-4
d_call: -
clone_size: few
v_call: TRBV5-1
cdr3_aa: CASSPTVGRVAKNIQYF
cdr3_nt: TGCGCCAGCAGCCCCACCGTTGGTAGGGTAGCCAAAAACATTCAGTACTTC

j_call: TRBJ1-3
d_call: -
clone_size: -
v_call: TRBV6-4
cdr3_aa: CASRGDSLPPGNTIYF
cdr3_nt: TGTGCCAGCAGGGGGGACTCCTTACCGCCTGGAAACACCATATATTTT